A selection of T cell receptor beta chains follows, all from one sample in a study of blood T cell repertoires in COVID-19. The method was immunoSEQ multiplex PCR; TCRdb's version includes in-frame clones alone and lacks a portion of them. In the table there are around 25,000 clones, 86% of which are singletons. Sequenced input: peripheral blood. The receptors shown here come from a man in his forties or fifties with active COVID-19. CDR3s include the opening cysteine and the closing phenylalanine or tryptophan. The D gene is left open where the match is weak. The size of a clone is reported for some rows only, either as once, few or many, or as a class for expanded clones.

>.|TRBD2|TRBJ2-7|TRBV13|14
CASSLGRLAAEQYF
TGTGCCAGCAGCTTAGGGAGACTAGCTGCCGAGCAGTACTTC
>.|.|TRBJ2-1|TRBV11-1|16
CASTQGTGFSYNEQFF
TGTGCCAGCACCCAGGGGACGGGATTCTCCTACAATGAGCAGTTCTTC
>.|.|TRBJ2-7|TRBV18|14
CASSLSPSSYEQYF
TGTGCCAGCTCACTATCCCCGAGCTCCTACGAGCAGTACTTC
>few|TRBD1|TRBJ2-4|TRBV7-2|12
CASSTGGNIQYF
TGTGCCAGCAGCACAGGGGGAAACATTCAGTACTTC
>.|.|TRBJ2-5|TRBV29-1|13
CSVERVLRETQYF
TGCAGCGTTGAGCGGGTCTTGCGGGAGACCCAGTACTTC
>.|.|TRBJ2-3|TRBV19|13
CASSIVGADTQYF
TGTGCCAGTAGTATAGTCGGTGCGGATACGCAGTATTTT
>.|TRBD1|TRBJ1-2|TRBV7-9|15
CASSPTRQGAQGYTF
TGTGCCAGCAGCCCGACCCGACAGGGGGCTCAGGGCTACACCTTC
>.|.|TRBJ1-5|TRBV10-3|15
CAISPRPGGEQPQHF
TGTGCCATCAGCCCACGCCCCGGGGGGGAACAGCCCCAGCATTTT
>.|.|TRBJ1-2|TRBV14|12
CASSQDRYGYTF
TGTGCCAGCAGCCAAGATCGGTATGGCTACACCTTC
>.|TRBD1|TRBJ2-4|TRBV6-1|16
CASSGKDRGIENIQYF
TGTGCCAGCAGTGGAAAGGACAGGGGAATCGAAAACATTCAGTACTTC
>.|.|TRBJ2-7|TRBV4-3|16
CASSQDVGLARYEQYF
TGCGCCAGCAGCCAAGATGTCGGGCTAGCGAGATACGAGCAGTACTTC
>.|.|TRBJ1-5|TRBV27|14
CASSLLGADQPQHF
TGTGCCAGCAGCCTCTTGGGGGCTGATCAGCCCCAGCATTTT
>.|.|TRBJ2-1|TRBV4-3|13
CASSQQQGWEQFF
TGCGCCAGCAGCCAACAGCAGGGGTGGGAGCAGTTCTTC
>.|.|TRBJ1-6|TRBV9|16
CASSPVGTDLNSPLHF
TGTGCCAGCAGCCCAGTCGGGACTGATCTGAATTCACCCCTCCACTTT
>.|.|TRBJ1-2|TRBV7-2|13
CASSPEDSYGYTF
TGTGCCAGCAGCCCGGAGGACTCCTATGGCTACACCTTC
>once|.|TRBJ2-1|TRBV5-4|13
CASSPVGPREQFF
TGTGCCAGCAGCCCTGTTGGGCCCAGGGAGCAGTTCTTC